This T cell receptor beta chain was identified in a study of T-cell reconstitution after alpha-beta-depleted transplantation in children. In the case of this clonotype: As yet, its antigen is unknown.

Study results and caveats: Reportedly, alpha-beta T cells present about two months post-transplant originated from several hundred expanded clones of graft origin. Surviving recipient cells, namely T cells and thymic progenitors, were the source of high day-60 TCRbeta diversity in some patients. T-cell counts and diversity were attributed mostly to newly produced T cells one year after transplant.

CDR1 is MDHEN, CDR2 SYDVKM, per germline. With 6 bases clipped from V and 2 bases from J, the junction kept 4 bases outside the gene matches. The CDR3 has 15 residues. For TCRbeta, the library was prepared with unique molecular identifiers. TCRdb ran MiXCR on the PCR reads and lists one entry per CDR3 protein. The sample includes just over 950,000 distinct CDR3 sequences, 25% to 35% of them seen just once. This specimen consisted of PBMCs, mostly from graft donor cells, obtained 360 days after TCRalphabeta/CD19-depleted stem cell transplant. The chain employs TRBV28 and TRBJ1-1; 12 bases line up with TRBD1. This clonotype was sampled from a boy under two years old who had a stem cell transplant for SCID, so the T cells may come from the graft donor. The CDR3 region has the DNA TGTGCCAGCAGATCCGGGACAGGGGGCAACACTGAAGCTTTCTTT. Its protein product is CASRSGTGGNTEAFF.